The 13 T cell receptor beta chains given below trace back to one sample, sequenced in a study of ipilimumab plus nivolumab after autologous stem cell transplantation. Some clones are missing from TCRdb's copy, which holds only in-frame ones; the method was immunoSEQ multiplex PCR. In the table there are some 24,000 clones, 70% to 90% of which are singletons. The sequencing here drew on PBMCs, taken in a trial of ipilimumab plus nivolumab as post-transplant consolidation. These receptors came from a male donor with diffuse large B-cell lymphoma.

In this sample, this clone turned up a few times. V is TRBV5-1 and J is TRBJ2-2; 10 bases align to TRBD2. The CDR3 sequence is 16 residues long. Germline CDR1 is SGHRS and CDR2 is YFSETQ. Trimming at V came to 4 bases and at J to 5 bases, leaving 8 bases not matched to a gene. The CDR3 protein is CASSLSGGARTGELFF. In DNA form, the CDR3 reads TGCGCCAGCAGCCTGAGCGGGGGGGCTCGTACCGGGGAGCTGTTTTTT.

The chain employs TRBV9 and TRBJ2-5; D may be TRBD1 (7 bases). The V end was cut by 0 bases, the J end by 5 bases, with 14 bases between. The germline gives CDR1 SGDLS, CDR2 YYNGEE. The CDR3 has 15 residues. In DNA, the CDR3 is TGTGCCAGCAGCGTAGCAGGGGGGCCTGGGGAGACCCAGTACTTC. It translates to CASSVAGGPGETQYF.

The CDR3: CASSLETRLGQYF. The DNA for the CDR3 is TGTGCCAGCAGCTTAGAGACCCGACTGGGGCAGTATTTT. V usage is TRBV11-2 and J usage is TRBJ2-3; D is unclear. The V gene lost 0 bases and the J gene lost 11 bases, with 12 bases spanning the gap. Germline CDR1 reads SGHAT; CDR2 reads FQNNGV. This CDR3 is 13 amino acids long.

The chain links TRBV4-1 to TRBJ2-1, with 7 bases fitting TRBD2. V was clipped by 4 bases and J by 5 bases; unmatched bases: 5. Germline CDR1 reads MGHRA; CDR2 reads YSYEKL. The CDR3 has 14 amino acids. The CDR3 sequence: CASSREGRDNEQFF. CDR3 DNA: TGCGCCAGCAGCCGAGAGGGGAGGGACAATGAGCAGTTCTTC.

As DNA, the CDR3 is TGTGCCAGCACCCGGGACAGGGCCTACGAGCAGTACTTC. This sequence encodes CASTRDRAYEQYF. V is TRBV2 and J is TRBJ2-7; 9 bases line up with TRBD1. This CDR3 has 13 residues. Trimming at V came to 7 bases and at J to 2 bases, leaving 3 bases not matched to a gene. Germline CDR1 SNHLY, CDR2 FYNNEI.

Notes on this clone: Other DNA sequences in this specimen translate into the identical CDR3. This rearrangement joins TRBV7-2 to TRBJ2-3, with unresolved D. The germline V gene encodes CDR1 SGHTA and CDR2 FQGNSA. The CDR3 spans 12 residues. Deletions cut 1 base from V and 5 bases from J, with 4 bases between. CDR3 sequence (DNA): TGTGCCAGCAGCTTAGACAGAGATACGCAGTATTTT. Its protein product is CASSLDRDTQYF.

The chain links TRBV5-1 to TRBJ1-2; possibly TRBD1 for D (6 bases). Germline V gene data show CDR1 as SGHRS and CDR2 as YFSETQ. This CDR3 spans 15 amino acids. V was pared by 1 base and J by 0 bases, with 10 bases between. DNA of the CDR3: TGCGCCAGCAGCTTGTCGACAGGCCCTAACTATGGCTACACCTTC. As protein: CASSLSTGPNYGYTF.

The chain joins TRBV6-1 to TRBJ2-7; D is perhaps TRBD2 (6 bases). There are 13 residues in the CDR3. Germline CDR1 is MNHNS and CDR2 is SASEGT. V gave up 7 bases and J gave up 0 bases, with 10 bases separating them. CDR3 protein: CASMRGSSYEQYF. The CDR3 DNA follows: TGTGCCAGCATGCGGGGATCCTCCTACGAGCAGTACTTC.

This clone has only a few counts. The rearrangement links TRBV19 to TRBJ2-7; no definite D call. In germline, CDR1 is LNHDA, CDR2 SQIVND (reference sequence). V was pared by 5 bases and J by 5 bases, with 13 bases between. The CDR3 consists of 13 residues. CDR3 region: CASSRASRDEQYF. The CDR3 DNA sequence: TGTGCCAGTAGTCGGGCTAGTCGAGACGAGCAGTACTTC.

The genes are TRBV5-4 and TRBJ2-3; tentative D call: TRBD1 (5 bases). This CDR3 is 15 amino acids long. Germline CDR1 reads SGHNT; CDR2 reads YYREEE (reference sequence). With 0 bases removed from V and 1 base from J, the gap between germline ends came to 9 bases. CDR3 sequence: CASSLGGVRTDTQYF. In DNA form, the CDR3 reads TGTGCCAGCAGCTTGGGGGGCGTCCGCACAGATACGCAGTATTTT.

The chain recombines TRBV19 with TRBJ1-2; 9 nucleotides align to TRBD1. The V gene end was trimmed by 4 bases and the J gene end by 2 bases; junction bases not matched to a gene: 11. This CDR3 is built from 17 residues. Germline CDR1 LNHDA, CDR2 SQIVND (reference sequence). The CDR3 loop is CASSSVDRGIPNYGYTF. The CDR3 DNA sequence: TGTGCCAGTAGTAGCGTGGACAGGGGAATACCGAACTATGGCTACACCTTC.

This chain joins TRBV18 and TRBJ1-1, with D possibly TRBD1 on 6 matching bases. This CDR3 region has 16 residues. Germline CDR1 is KGHSH and CDR2 is LQKENI. The V gene lost 1 base and the J gene lost 0 bases, with 12 bases spanning the gap. The CDR3 is CASSPRADSVNTEAFF. The CDR3 bases are TGTGCCAGCTCACCACGGGCGGACAGTGTGAACACTGAAGCTTTCTTT.

The chain links TRBV7-8 to TRBJ2-7, with D tentatively TRBD1 (5 bases). V was shortened by 8 bases and J by 3 bases, with 14 bases between the two germline ends. This CDR3 spans 13 amino acids. CDR1 is SGHVS and CDR2 is FQNEAQ in the germline V gene. This CDR3 reads CASRGHLIYEQYF. CDR3 in DNA: TGTGCCAGCCGAGGACACCTCATCTACGAGCAGTACTTC. Drawing the rest from reference TRBV7-8 and TRBJ2-7, the complete variable domain is GAGVSQSPRYKVAKRGQDVALRCDPISGHVSLFWYQQALGQGPEFLTYFQNEAQLDKSGLPSDRFFAERPEGSVSTLKIQRTQQEDSAVYLCASRGHLIYEQYFGPGTRLTVT.